Listed below are T cell receptor beta chains from one sample, sequenced in a study of blood T cell repertoires in COVID-19. Method: immunoSEQ multiplex PCR; TCRdb's copy keeps in-frame clones and lacks some. Among approximately 260,000 clones listed, just over 90% were seen once. The source material was PBMCs or T cells enriched from blood (not recorded which). Receptor source: a woman under 30 who had recovered from COVID-19. Both conserved end residues are part of each CDR3. The order of the fields is J gene, V gene, D gene, clone size, CDR3 DNA, CDR3 protein. The D gene is left open where the match is weak. Size values are once, few and many counts, or a class for expanded clones, and some rows have none.

j_call: TRBJ2-1
v_call: TRBV5-4
d_call: TRBD2
clone_size: -
cdr3_nt: TGTGCCAGCAGCCCCAGCCGCGGGACTAGCCTATACAATGAGCAGTTCTTC
cdr3_aa: CASSPSRGTSLYNEQFF

j_call: TRBJ1-5
v_call: TRBV19
d_call: -
clone_size: -
cdr3_nt: TGTGCCAGTAGTAGCAGGGGACCTTATAGCAATCAGCCCCAGCATTTT
cdr3_aa: CASSSRGPYSNQPQHF

j_call: TRBJ2-7
v_call: TRBV24-1
d_call: -
clone_size: -
cdr3_nt: TGTGCCACCAGTGGAGACAGTGATCCCTACGAGCAGTACTTC
cdr3_aa: CATSGDSDPYEQYF

j_call: TRBJ2-5
v_call: TRBV7-9
d_call: -
clone_size: -
cdr3_nt: TGTGCCAGCAGCTTACAAGGGAGCCAAGAGACCCAGTACTTC
cdr3_aa: CASSLQGSQETQYF

j_call: TRBJ1-6
v_call: TRBV11-3
d_call: TRBD1
clone_size: -
cdr3_nt: TGTGCCAGCAGCTACCCCCCGCAGGGGGTCTCACCCCTCCACTTT
cdr3_aa: CASSYPPQGVSPLHF

j_call: TRBJ1-4
v_call: TRBV18
d_call: -
clone_size: -
cdr3_nt: TGTGCCAGCTCCGCTGGAGTGCCCCTTGTTTATGAAAAACTGTTTTTT
cdr3_aa: CASSAGVPLVYEKLFF

j_call: TRBJ1-2
v_call: TRBV9
d_call: -
clone_size: -
cdr3_nt: TGTGCCAGCAGAAGGGGGGGTGGCTACACCTTC
cdr3_aa: CASRRGGGYTF

j_call: TRBJ2-7
v_call: TRBV7-9
d_call: -
clone_size: once
cdr3_nt: TGTGCCAGCAGCTTAGACGGGACACATAATTACGAGCAGTACTTC
cdr3_aa: CASSLDGTHNYEQYF

j_call: TRBJ1-5
v_call: TRBV13
d_call: -
clone_size: -
cdr3_nt: TGTGCCAGCAGTCTGAGGGTCTCCAATCAGCCCCAGCATTTT
cdr3_aa: CASSLRVSNQPQHF

j_call: TRBJ2-3
v_call: TRBV7-6
d_call: -
clone_size: once
cdr3_nt: TGTGCCAGCAGCCTTGGGGGACAAGCTAGCACAGATACGCAGTATTTT
cdr3_aa: CASSLGGQASTDTQYF

j_call: TRBJ1-3
v_call: TRBV5-4
d_call: -
clone_size: -
cdr3_nt: TGTGCCAGCAGCCTATTGGCCCCGGGGATGGGAGACACCATATATTTT
cdr3_aa: CASSLLAPGMGDTIYF

j_call: TRBJ1-2
v_call: TRBV24-1
d_call: -
clone_size: -
cdr3_nt: TGTGCCACCAGTGATTTTCGGGGAAACTATGGCTACACCTTC
cdr3_aa: CATSDFRGNYGYTF

j_call: TRBJ1-2
v_call: TRBV20-1
d_call: -
clone_size: -
cdr3_nt: TGCAGTGCCGACTTGTCTGGTGGCTACACCTTC
cdr3_aa: CSADLSGGYTF

j_call: TRBJ1-2
v_call: TRBV5-5
d_call: TRBD1
clone_size: -
cdr3_nt: TGTGCCAGCGCTGCTGACGGGGACAGGGTAGATGGCTACACCTTC
cdr3_aa: CASAADGDRVDGYTF

j_call: TRBJ2-3
v_call: TRBV27
d_call: -
clone_size: -
cdr3_nt: TGTGCCAGCAGTCCCCCGGGGGATACGCAGTATTTT
cdr3_aa: CASSPPGDTQYF

j_call: TRBJ1-2
v_call: TRBV10-3
d_call: -
clone_size: once
cdr3_nt: TGTGCCATCTCAGGTCCCAACTCTAACTATGGCTACACCTTC
cdr3_aa: CAISGPNSNYGYTF

j_call: TRBJ1-2
v_call: TRBV6-5
d_call: -
clone_size: -
cdr3_nt: TGTGCCAGCAGCCTGAGAACCACTAACTATGGCTACACCTTC
cdr3_aa: CASSLRTTNYGYTF

j_call: TRBJ2-1
v_call: TRBV4-3
d_call: -
clone_size: -
cdr3_nt: TGCGCCAGCAGCCAAGAAATTCAGAATGAGCAGTTCTTC
cdr3_aa: CASSQEIQNEQFF

j_call: TRBJ1-3
v_call: TRBV19
d_call: -
clone_size: many
cdr3_nt: TGTGCCAGTAGTACTTCGGGGATCTCTGGAAACACCATATATTTT
cdr3_aa: CASSTSGISGNTIYF

j_call: TRBJ2-1
v_call: TRBV9
d_call: TRBD2
clone_size: -
cdr3_nt: TGTGCCAGCAGCGTCGCGGGAGTTCACGATGAGCAGTTCTTC
cdr3_aa: CASSVAGVHDEQFF

j_call: TRBJ1-4
v_call: TRBV24-1
d_call: -
clone_size: once
cdr3_nt: TGTGCCACCAGTGATCCAGGGAATGGTAATGAAAAACTGTTTTTT
cdr3_aa: CATSDPGNGNEKLFF

j_call: TRBJ2-2
v_call: TRBV25-1
d_call: -
clone_size: -
cdr3_nt: TGTGCCAGCAGTGCTTCCGGGGAGCTGTTTTTT
cdr3_aa: CASSASGELFF

j_call: TRBJ2-7
v_call: TRBV29-1
d_call: -
clone_size: -
cdr3_nt: TGCAGCGTGAGGGACTACGAGCAGTACTTC
cdr3_aa: CSVRDYEQYF

j_call: TRBJ1-5
v_call: TRBV11-2
d_call: TRBD1
clone_size: few
cdr3_nt: TGTGCCAGCAGCTTAGGACAGGGCACTGGGCCCCAGCATTTT
cdr3_aa: CASSLGQGTGPQHF

j_call: TRBJ1-4
v_call: TRBV6-5
d_call: TRBD1
clone_size: few
cdr3_nt: TGTGCCAGCAGTTATACGACAGGGAATAATGAAAAACTGTTTTTT
cdr3_aa: CASSYTTGNNEKLFF

j_call: TRBJ1-1
v_call: TRBV12-3/TRBV12-4
d_call: -
clone_size: few
cdr3_nt: TGTGCCGGGCAAGGGGTTGAAAGAGCTTTCTTT
cdr3_aa: CAGQGVERAFF

j_call: TRBJ1-1
v_call: TRBV4-1
d_call: -
clone_size: -
cdr3_nt: TGCGCCAGCAGCCAAGCAATCCCGAGGGGGAACACTGAAGCTTTTTTT
cdr3_aa: CASSQAIPRGNTEAFF

j_call: TRBJ2-2
v_call: TRBV5-1
d_call: -
clone_size: -
cdr3_nt: TGCGCCAGCAGCTTGGGTCAGGGCAACAGGGAGCTGTTTTTT
cdr3_aa: CASSLGQGNRELFF

j_call: TRBJ1-2
v_call: TRBV5-6
d_call: -
clone_size: -
cdr3_nt: TGTGCCAGCAGCCTAGTAAGAGCTAGTGGCTACACCTTC
cdr3_aa: CASSLVRASGYTF

j_call: TRBJ1-2
v_call: TRBV29-1
d_call: TRBD1
clone_size: -
cdr3_nt: TGCAGCGTTGGGACCGGGACAGGGGGCGACCGAGGAGGCTACACCTTC
cdr3_aa: CSVGTGTGGDRGGYTF

j_call: TRBJ2-7
v_call: TRBV20-1
d_call: -
clone_size: -
cdr3_nt: TGCAGTGCTAGTACAGCTAGCAAACCCTACGAGCAGTACTTC
cdr3_aa: CSASTASKPYEQYF

j_call: TRBJ2-2
v_call: TRBV2
d_call: -
clone_size: -
cdr3_nt: TGTGCCAGCAGTGAAGATCAGGGAATGCGTTCGTCGCACACCGGGGAGCTGTTTTTT
cdr3_aa: CASSEDQGMRSSHTGELFF

j_call: TRBJ2-1
v_call: TRBV20-1
d_call: TRBD2
clone_size: -
cdr3_nt: TGCAGTGCTAGTCCAGCGGGAGGCCACTTCAGATACAATGAGCAGTTCTTC
cdr3_aa: CSASPAGGHFRYNEQFF

j_call: TRBJ2-3
v_call: TRBV5-1
d_call: -
clone_size: -
cdr3_nt: TGCGCCAGCAGCTTGGGTGGGAGCCAAACAGATACGCAGTATTTT
cdr3_aa: CASSLGGSQTDTQYF

j_call: TRBJ2-3
v_call: TRBV3-1/TRBV3-2
d_call: -
clone_size: -
cdr3_nt: TGTGCCAGCAGCCAGGAGAAGCTGACAGATACGCAGTATTTT
cdr3_aa: CASSQEKLTDTQYF

j_call: TRBJ1-1
v_call: TRBV3-1/TRBV3-2
d_call: -
clone_size: -
cdr3_nt: TGTGCCAGCAGCCAAAAGGATCGGTGGAGGGACACTGAAGCTTTCTTT
cdr3_aa: CASSQKDRWRDTEAFF

j_call: TRBJ2-3
v_call: TRBV11-3
d_call: TRBD2
clone_size: -
cdr3_nt: TGTGCCAGCAGCTTAGATGGGGGGGACACAGATACGCAGTATTTT
cdr3_aa: CASSLDGGDTDTQYF

j_call: TRBJ2-1
v_call: TRBV3-1/TRBV3-2
d_call: TRBD2
clone_size: -
cdr3_nt: TGTGCCAGCTGGGGGGGGAGTGAGCAGTTCTTC
cdr3_aa: CASWGGSEQFF

j_call: TRBJ1-2
v_call: TRBV20-1
d_call: TRBD1
clone_size: -
cdr3_nt: TGCAGTGCAAGACAGGGGGACGGCTACACCTTC
cdr3_aa: CSARQGDGYTF